Sequencing of this T cell receptor (beta chain) was carried out in a study of T-cell reconstitution after alpha-beta-depleted transplantation in children. The TCRbeta library was prepared with unique molecular identifiers. TCRdb reprocessed the PCR reads via MiXCR and lists one record per CDR3 protein. The repertoire holds 200,000 to 250,000 distinct CDR3 sequences, 6.5% to 9% seen once, with approximately 6% in the top ten. Overall study results and limits: Some patients' high day-60 TCRbeta diversity was traced to surviving recipient T cells and thymic progenitors. Where alpha-beta T cells came from about two months after transplant was reportedly several hundred expanded graft clones. T cells produced anew were the main source of T-cell counts and diversity one year after transplant.

At least ten counts were recorded for this clonotype. What it binds is not known. The junction does not match germline at one end; this may be a read error. Germline-derived CDR1 and CDR2 are SGHTA and FQGNSA. The CDR3 spans 14 residues. The clonotype originates from a male patient between 5 and 17 years old who had a stem cell transplant for acute lymphoblastic leukemia, so the T cells may come from the graft donor. Sample: PBMCs, mostly from graft donor cells, taken 180 days after TCRalphabeta/CD19-depleted stem cell transplant. The V call is TRBV7-2, the J call TRBJ2-7; 8 nucleotides line up with TRBD2. CDR3 residues: CASSLAGYSYEQYF. The CDR3 DNA is TGTGCCAGCAGTTTAGCGGGGTATTCCTACGAGCAGTACTTC.